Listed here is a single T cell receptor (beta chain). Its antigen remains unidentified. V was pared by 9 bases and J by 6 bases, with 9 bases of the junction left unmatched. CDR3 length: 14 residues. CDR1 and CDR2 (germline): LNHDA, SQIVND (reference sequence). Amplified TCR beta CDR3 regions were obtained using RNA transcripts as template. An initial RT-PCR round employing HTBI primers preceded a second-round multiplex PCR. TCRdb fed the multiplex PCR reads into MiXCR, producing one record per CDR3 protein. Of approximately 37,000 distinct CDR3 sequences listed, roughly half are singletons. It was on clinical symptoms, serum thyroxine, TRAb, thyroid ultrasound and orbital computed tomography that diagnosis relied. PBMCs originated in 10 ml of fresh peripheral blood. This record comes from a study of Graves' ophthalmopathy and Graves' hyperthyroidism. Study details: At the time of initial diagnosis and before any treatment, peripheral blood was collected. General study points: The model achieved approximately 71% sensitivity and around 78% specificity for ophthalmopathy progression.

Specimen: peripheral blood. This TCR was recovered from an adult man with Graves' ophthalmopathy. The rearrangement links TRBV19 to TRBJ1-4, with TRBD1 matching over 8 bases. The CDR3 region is CASQRTGSHEKLFF. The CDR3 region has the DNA TGTGCCAGCCAACGGACAGGGTCTCATGAAAAACTGTTTTTT. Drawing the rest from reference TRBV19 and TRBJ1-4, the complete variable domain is DGGITQSPKYLFRKEGQNVTLSCEQNLNHDAMYWYRQDPGQGLRLIYYSQIVNDFQKGDIAEGYSVSREKKESFPLTVTSAQKNPTAFYLCASQRTGSHEKLFFGSGTQLSVL.